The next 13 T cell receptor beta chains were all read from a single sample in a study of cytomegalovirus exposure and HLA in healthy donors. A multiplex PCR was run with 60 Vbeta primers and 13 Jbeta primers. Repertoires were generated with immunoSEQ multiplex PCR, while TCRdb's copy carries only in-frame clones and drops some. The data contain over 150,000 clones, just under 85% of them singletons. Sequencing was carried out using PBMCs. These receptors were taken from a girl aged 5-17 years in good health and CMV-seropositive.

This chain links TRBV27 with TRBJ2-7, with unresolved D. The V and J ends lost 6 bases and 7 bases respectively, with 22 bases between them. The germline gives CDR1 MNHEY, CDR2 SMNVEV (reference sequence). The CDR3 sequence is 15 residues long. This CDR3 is CASRLTLRPVLEQYF. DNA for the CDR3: TGTGCCAGCAGGCTAACTCTCAGGCCCGTACTTGAGCAGTACTTC.

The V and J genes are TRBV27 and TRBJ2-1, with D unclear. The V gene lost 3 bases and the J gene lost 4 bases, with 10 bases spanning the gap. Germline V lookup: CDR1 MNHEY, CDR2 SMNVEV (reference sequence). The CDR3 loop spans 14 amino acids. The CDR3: CASSFMGRYNEQFF. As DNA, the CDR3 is TGTGCCAGCAGTTTTATGGGCCGGTACAATGAGCAGTTCTTC.

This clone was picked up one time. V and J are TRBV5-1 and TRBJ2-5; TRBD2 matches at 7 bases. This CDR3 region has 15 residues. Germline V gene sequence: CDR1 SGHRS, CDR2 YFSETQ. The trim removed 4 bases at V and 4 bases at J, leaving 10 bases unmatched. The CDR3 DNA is TGCGCCAGCAGCCCCGCCGTGGGAGGGAGAGAGACCCAGTACTTC. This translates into CASSPAVGGRETQYF. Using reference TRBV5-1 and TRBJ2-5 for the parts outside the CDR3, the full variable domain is KAGVTQTPRYLIKTRGQQVTLSCSPISGHRSVSWYQQTPGQGLQFLFEYFSETQRNKGNFPGRFSGRQFSNSRSEMNVSTLELGDSALYLCASSPAVGGRETQYFGPGTRLLVL.

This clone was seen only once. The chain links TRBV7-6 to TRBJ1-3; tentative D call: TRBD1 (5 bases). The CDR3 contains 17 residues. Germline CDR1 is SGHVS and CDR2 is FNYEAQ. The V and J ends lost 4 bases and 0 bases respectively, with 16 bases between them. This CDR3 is CASSSTVRAVSGNTIYF. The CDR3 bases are TGTGCCAGCAGCTCAACCGTCAGGGCCGTCTCTGGAAACACCATATATTTT.

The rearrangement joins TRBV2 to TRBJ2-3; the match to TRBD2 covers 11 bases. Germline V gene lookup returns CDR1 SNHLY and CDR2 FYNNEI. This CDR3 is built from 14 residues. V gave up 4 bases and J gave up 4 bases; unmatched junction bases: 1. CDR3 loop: CASSVGLAADTQYF. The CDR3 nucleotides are TGTGCCAGCAGTGTGGGACTAGCGGCAGATACGCAGTATTTT.

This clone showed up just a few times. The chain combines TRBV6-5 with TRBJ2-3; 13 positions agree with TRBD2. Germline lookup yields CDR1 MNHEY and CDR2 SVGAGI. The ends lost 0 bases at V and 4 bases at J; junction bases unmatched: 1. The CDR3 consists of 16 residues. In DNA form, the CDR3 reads TGTGCCAGCAGTTACTCCGGGACTAGCGGGGCAGATACGCAGTATTTT. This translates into CASSYSGTSGADTQYF.

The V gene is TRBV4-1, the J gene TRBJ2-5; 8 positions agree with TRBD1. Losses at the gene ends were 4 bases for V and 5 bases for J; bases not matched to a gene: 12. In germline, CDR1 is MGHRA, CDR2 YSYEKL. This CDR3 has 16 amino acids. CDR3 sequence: CASSRADRGELETQYF. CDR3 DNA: TGCGCCAGCAGCCGCGCAGACAGGGGAGAATTGGAGACCCAGTACTTC.

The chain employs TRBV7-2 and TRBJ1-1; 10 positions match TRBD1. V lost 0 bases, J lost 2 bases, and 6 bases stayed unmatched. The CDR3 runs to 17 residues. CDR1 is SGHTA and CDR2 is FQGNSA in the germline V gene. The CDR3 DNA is TGTGCCAGCAGCTTAGCGGGGACAGGGGTTGTTAACACTGAAGCTTTCTTT. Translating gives CASSLAGTGVVNTEAFF.

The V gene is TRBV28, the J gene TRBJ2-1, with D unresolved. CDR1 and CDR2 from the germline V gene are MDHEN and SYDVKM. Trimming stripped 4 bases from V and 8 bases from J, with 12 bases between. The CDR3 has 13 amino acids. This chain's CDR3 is CASSSVPVDEQFF. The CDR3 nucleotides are TGTGCCAGCAGTTCCGTCCCTGTTGATGAGCAGTTCTTC. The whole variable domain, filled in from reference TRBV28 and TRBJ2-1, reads DVKVTQSSRYLVKRTGEKVFLECVQDMDHENMFWYRQDPGLGLRLIYFSYDVKMKEKGDIPEGYSVSREKKERFSLILESASTNQTSMYLCASSSVPVDEQFFGPGTRLTVL.

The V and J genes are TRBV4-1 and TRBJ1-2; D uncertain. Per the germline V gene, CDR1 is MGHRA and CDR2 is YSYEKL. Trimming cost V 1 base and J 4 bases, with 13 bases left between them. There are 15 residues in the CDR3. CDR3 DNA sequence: TGCGCCAGCAGCCAAGTAAGCCTACCCGTCTATGGCTACACCTTC. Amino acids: CASSQVSLPVYGYTF.

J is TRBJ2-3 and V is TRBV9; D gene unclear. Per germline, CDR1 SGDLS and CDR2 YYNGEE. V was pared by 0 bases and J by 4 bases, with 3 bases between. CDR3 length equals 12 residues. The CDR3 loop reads CASSVASDTQYF. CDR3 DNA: TGTGCCAGCAGCGTAGCCTCAGATACGCAGTATTTT.

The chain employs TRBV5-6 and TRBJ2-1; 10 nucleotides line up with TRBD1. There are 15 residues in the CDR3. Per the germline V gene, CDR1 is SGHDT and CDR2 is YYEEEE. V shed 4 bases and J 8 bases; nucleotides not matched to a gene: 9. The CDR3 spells CASSPKSTGGHEQFF. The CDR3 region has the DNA TGTGCCAGCAGCCCAAAATCGACAGGGGGCCATGAGCAGTTCTTC.

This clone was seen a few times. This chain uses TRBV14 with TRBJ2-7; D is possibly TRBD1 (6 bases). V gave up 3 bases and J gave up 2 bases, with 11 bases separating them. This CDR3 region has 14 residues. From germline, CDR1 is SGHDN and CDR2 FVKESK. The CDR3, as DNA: TGTGCCAGCAGCCAGGGAACAGGGACCTACGAGCAGTACTTC. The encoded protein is CASSQGTGTYEQYF. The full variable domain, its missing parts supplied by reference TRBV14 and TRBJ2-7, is EAGVTQFPSHSVIEKGQTVTLRCDPISGHDNLYWYRRVMGKEIKFLLHFVKESKQDESGMPNNRFLAERTGGTYSTLKVQPAELEDSGVYFCASSQGTGTYEQYFGPGTRLTVT.